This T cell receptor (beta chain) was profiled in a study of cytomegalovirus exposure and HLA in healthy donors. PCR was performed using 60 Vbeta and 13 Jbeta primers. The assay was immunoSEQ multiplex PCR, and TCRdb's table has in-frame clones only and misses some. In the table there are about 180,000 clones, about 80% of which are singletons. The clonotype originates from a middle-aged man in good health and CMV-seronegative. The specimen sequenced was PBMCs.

The CDR3 spells CASSLGTGVGSEQFF. In DNA form, the CDR3 reads TGTGCCAGCAGCTTGGGGACAGGGGTGGGTAGTGAGCAGTTCTTC. The rearrangement links TRBV6-5 to TRBJ2-1; 10 bases fit TRBD1. The CDR3 extends over 15 amino acids. Germline V gene data show CDR1 as MNHEY and CDR2 as SVGAGI. V dropped 6 bases and J dropped 9; count of bases not matched to a gene: 11.